The 7 T cell receptor beta chains in this list originate from one sample, sequenced in a study of identical twins (dated by TCRdb to the mid-2010s). Library generation was performed with 5' RACE. The sequencer listed for this sample is Illumina HiSeq 2000. TCRdb cleaned the public reads at Q25 with fastp, built clones with MiXCR and kept in-frame beta chains. CDR3 protein duplicates are merged, each entry listing the most common genes and DNA. This sample has approximately 590,000 distinct CDR3 sequences in its table, and 9.6% of those were observed once. The top ten clonotypes cover 3% of the sample. The same data also went into a second study, on yellow fever vaccine responses in identical twins.

The specimen was PBMCs. All receptors derive from a woman aged 18-30 years in good health.

V gene TRBV10-2 combines with J gene TRBJ2-5; 7 bases map to TRBD2. The CDR3 runs 16 residues. Losses at the gene ends were 6 bases for V and 1 base for J; bases not matched to a gene: 11. Germline assignment: CDR1 WSHSY and CDR2 SAAADI. The CDR3 coding sequence is TGCGCCAGCAGACCCTCCACCGGGACTATCCAAGAGACCCAGTACTTC. Its protein is CASRPSTGTIQETQYF.

This chain links TRBV2 with TRBJ2-3; weak D call: TRBD2 (5 bases). The germline V gene has CDR1 SNHLY and CDR2 FYNNEI. The V and J ends lost 2 bases and 6 bases respectively, with 18 bases between them. The CDR3 has 16 amino acids. In nucleotides, the CDR3 is TGTGCCAGCAGTGAAATCGGGCTAGCAGGATCTGATACGCAGTATTTT. Amino acid sequence: CASSEIGLAGSDTQYF.

The V and J genes are TRBV7-9 and TRBJ2-7; D is possibly TRBD1 (5 bases). Germline CDR1 is SEHNR and CDR2 is FQNEAQ (reference sequence). The CDR3 loop spans 14 amino acids. Trimming pared 4 bases from V and 4 bases from J, leaving 14 bases between. The CDR3 DNA reads TGTGCCAGCAGCTCCCCGCAGGGTATGTACGAGCAGTACTTC. Encoded protein: CASSSPQGMYEQYF.

This clonotype was counted a few times. The chain has TRBV5-1 and TRBJ1-1; D is undetermined. CDR1 is SGHRS, CDR2 YFSETQ, per germline. The CDR3 contains 13 residues. The V and J ends lost 0 bases and 2 bases respectively, with 5 bases between them. The CDR3 here is CASSLDSNTEAFF. Written as DNA, the CDR3 is TGCGCCAGCAGCTTGGACAGTAACACTGAAGCTTTCTTT.

This chain links TRBV5-1 with TRBJ2-3; D may be TRBD2 (5 bases). Germline assignment: CDR1 SGHRS and CDR2 YFSETQ. CDR3 length: 17 amino acids. V lost 4 bases to trimming and J lost 5 bases, with 23 bases between them. The CDR3 region is CASSPTFGEGFRDTQYF. The CDR3 nucleotides read TGCGCCAGCAGCCCTACGTTCGGGGAAGGGTTTAGAGATACGCAGTATTTT.

This clonotype was counted between two and nine times. The rearrangement links TRBV11-2 to TRBJ2-7; 8 bases agree with TRBD2. This CDR3 contains 17 residues. The germline CDR1 and CDR2 sequences are SGHAT and FQNNGV. The V segment lost 5 bases and the J segment 4 bases; nucleotides outside the gene matches: 16. For the CDR3, the DNA is TGTGCCAGCAGCCCTAGTCCCGGACTAGCTCAGTTTTACGAGCAGTACTTC. Translation gives CASSPSPGLAQFYEQYF.

The V call is TRBV4-2, the J call TRBJ2-1; D is unresolved. Trimming cost V 4 bases and J 6 bases, with 16 bases left between them. Germline V lookup: CDR1 LGHNA, CDR2 YNFKEQ. This CDR3 has 15 residues. The CDR3 DNA is TGTGCCAGCAGCCTGTCGACAAACGGATTCAATGAGCAGTTCTTC. It is translated as CASSLSTNGFNEQFF.